This TCR beta chain appears in the sequencing data of a study of blood T cell repertoires in COVID-19. The assay was immunoSEQ multiplex PCR, and TCRdb's table has in-frame clones only and misses some. This repertoire shows about 290,000 clones, 70% to 90% found once; its top ten account for around 4.2%. CDR3 length equals 16 residues. In germline, CDR1 is SGDLS, CDR2 YYNGEE. Between the trimmed V and J ends, which lost 0 bases and 1 base, there was a span of 11 bases. The clonotype was recovered from a woman in her forties or fifties with active or convalescent COVID-19. The rearrangement uses TRBV9 and TRBJ1-3, with D maybe TRBD1 (6 bases). The sequencing sample was made of peripheral blood. The CDR3 spells CASSVEGGRSGNTIYF. As DNA, the CDR3 is TGTGCCAGCAGCGTAGAAGGGGGAAGATCTGGAAACACCATATATTTT.